The 2 T cell receptor beta chains in this list originate from one sample, sequenced in a study of T cells in Graves' hyperthyroidism and ophthalmopathy (dated by TCRdb to about 2019). Library prep was done by multiplex PCR. Sequencer: Illumina HiSeq 2000. The TCR beta CDR3 regions were amplified from the RNA transcripts. The TCR CDR3 was subjected to a first round of RT-PCR using the HTBI primer set and the Qiagen OneStep RT-PCR kit. The public reads were reprocessed in TCRdb via fastp at Q25 and MiXCR, keeping in-frame beta chains. Each entry is one CDR3 protein sequence, shown with its most common DNA and genes. Present in this sample are roughly 720,000 distinct CDR3 sequences, 15% to 20% of which were seen just once. The ten largest clones add up to around a sixth of the sample. Source material: blood. These receptor sequences come from a man between 50 and 59 years old with Graves' hyperthyroidism.

In its sample, this clonotype was seen many times. The chain joins TRBV20-1 to TRBJ2-5, with TRBD2 matching 8 bases. Germline V CDR1 and CDR2: DFQATT, SNEGSKA (reference sequence). The junction had 8 bases not matched to a gene; V was cut back by 6 bases and J by 2 bases. There are 14 residues in the CDR3. The CDR3 here is CSAGGGVGQETQYF. As DNA, the CDR3 is TGCAGTGCCGGGGGGGGAGTAGGTCAAGAGACCCAGTACTTC.

This clonotype was picked up a small number of times. The chain employs TRBV6-1 and TRBJ2-7; 10 positions agree with TRBD1. Germline V gene data show CDR1 as MNHNS and CDR2 as SASEGT. V shed 6 bases and J 2 bases; nucleotides not matched to a gene: 7. This CDR3 comprises 15 residues. CDR3 region: CASRAGTGDPYEQYF. CDR3 nucleotide sequence: TGTGCCAGCAGGGCCGGGACAGGGGACCCCTACGAGCAGTACTTC.